The source of this TCR beta chain is a study of T cells in Graves' hyperthyroidism and ophthalmopathy. General observations from the study: The model made its ophthalmopathy prediction, and onset followed a median approximately 6.5 months later. The majority of expanded thyroid clonotypes above 0.001 also appeared in blood. Ophthalmopathy was separated from stable hyperthyroidism by a 13 V-J model.

Lactation, pregnancy, other autoimmune disease or uncontrolled infection excluded patients. RNA transcripts served as the template for amplifying TCR beta CDR3 regions. Carried out on the TCR CDR3, a first-round RT-PCR used the HTBI primer set. TCRdb analysed the multiplex PCR reads with MiXCR anew, one entry per CDR3 protein. The sample yields 300,000 to 450,000 distinct CDR3 sequences, 13% to 15% seen once. V gave up 5 bases and J gave up 4 bases; unmatched junction bases: 6. Germline CDR1 and CDR2: SQVTM and ANQGSEA. The CDR3 totals 14 residues. Remarks on this clonotype: What it binds is not known.

Sequencing was carried out using blood. This sequence was found in a woman aged 25-40 years with Graves' ophthalmopathy. The genes are TRBV29-1 and TRBJ2-2; 8 nucleotides align to TRBD1. The CDR3 reads CSVRTGGSTGELFF. DNA for the CDR3: TGCAGCGTTCGAACAGGGGGATCCACCGGGGAGCTGTTTTTT.